Presented here are 5 T cell receptor beta chains from one specimen sequenced in a study of beta chain features in type 1 diabetes (dated by TCRdb to the late 2010s). Libraries came from the immunoSEQ multiplex PCR assay. All of the isolated RNA was reverse transcribed with the High Capacity cDNA Reverse Transcription Kit, so expressed TCRB transcripts were sequenced. Here the immuneACCESS table is served through TCRdb, limited to in-frame sequences with V and J called. Missing clones are a known gap in these copies; in checked studies unresolved V genes cover under half, and the rest lacks a known reason. Within this sample are about 150,000 clones, with 8.5% to 14% of them counted one time only. The ten largest make up over 2% of the sample. Sequences were obtained from central memory CD4+ T cells from blood. Receptor source: a man aged 18 to 35 in good health.

This clone was seen a handful of times. The rearrangement joins TRBV9 to TRBJ1-1; tentatively, D is TRBD1 (5 bases). The V gene's germline CDR1 is SGDLS and CDR2 YYNGEE. Trimming shortened V by 0 bases and J by 5 bases, and 8 bases separated the two germline ends. This CDR3 comprises 13 residues. The CDR3 DNA sequence: TGTGCCAGCAGCGTAGGGGGCCGGACTGAAGCTTTCTTT. Amino acids: CASSVGGRTEAFF.

There are a few counts of this clone. CDR3 amino acids: CASSQGPGLVYNEQFF. CDR3 bases: TGCGCCAGCAGCCAAGGTCCGGGACTAGTTTACAATGAGCAGTTCTTC. This chain uses TRBV4-3 with TRBJ2-1; TRBD2 agrees at 8 bases. This CDR3 spans 16 amino acids. V shed 1 base and J 4 bases; nucleotides not matched to a gene: 6. The germline V gene has CDR1 LGHNA and CDR2 YSLEER.

This clone was counted only a few times. The chain uses TRBV7-2 and TRBJ2-7; TRBD2 agrees at 7 bases. Losses at the gene ends were 3 bases for V and 0 bases for J; bases not matched to a gene: 5. CDR1 and CDR2 from the germline V gene are SGHTA and FQGNSA. The CDR3 consists of 15 residues. CDR3 sequence: CASSFPSGISYEQYF. CDR3 in DNA: TGTGCCAGCAGCTTCCCGAGCGGGATCTCCTACGAGCAGTACTTC.

This clone came up a few times. The CDR3 DNA reads as TGTGCCAGCTCACCCGGACTCAATCTGGGCGAGCAGTACTTC. Its protein product is CASSPGLNLGEQYF. The chain joins TRBV18 to TRBJ2-7; maybe TRBD2 (5 bases). Trimming took off 3 bases at V and 6 bases at J, with 15 bases between the two ends. Germline V CDR1 and CDR2: KGHSH, LQKENI. CDR3 length: 14 amino acids. The whole variable domain, filled in from reference TRBV18 and TRBJ2-7, reads NAGVMQNPRHLVRRRGQEARLRCSPMKGHSHVYWYRQLPEEGLKFMVYLQKENIIDESGMPKERFSAEFPKEGPSILRIQQVVRGDSAAYFCASSPGLNLGEQYFGPGTRLTVT.

This clone was detected a few times. The chain uses TRBV5-8 and TRBJ2-2; D is unresolved. The germline V gene has CDR1 SGHTS and CDR2 YDEGEE. The CDR3 has 15 residues. Trimming cost V 2 bases and J 1 base, with 9 bases left between them. This CDR3 is CASSFPLKNTGELFF. Here the CDR3 DNA reads TGTGCCAGCAGCTTCCCCCTCAAGAACACCGGGGAGCTGTTTTTT.